Listed below are T cell receptor beta chains from one sample, sequenced in a study of cytomegalovirus exposure and HLA in healthy donors. Measured with immunoSEQ multiplex PCR; TCRdb has only the in-frame clones, and not every one. This sample has fewer than 120,000 clones, with around nine tenths found just once. Sequencing was performed on PBMCs. The receptors stem from a young woman in good health and CMV-seropositive. Each CDR3 is given with its conserved first and last residue. Where a row states a size, it is once, few, many or the class of an expanded clone; other rows omit it.

V gene	clone size	J gene	CDR3 protein
TRBV19	once	TRBJ1-2	CASSTGQGGYGYTF
TRBV27	once	TRBJ2-2	CASSLQGPGELFF
TRBV6-6	-	TRBJ2-1	CASSQTGLHNEQFF
TRBV7-8	-	TRBJ2-7	CASSPDRGGYEQYF
TRBV9	-	TRBJ2-1	CASSVGLAAPNEQFF
TRBV6-5	-	TRBJ1-4	CASRPQGNEKLFF
TRBV4-1	-	TRBJ2-3	CASSTRLADTDTQYF
TRBV28	-	TRBJ1-2	CASNLSGLSGYTF
TRBV27	-	TRBJ2-5	CASSRERGAQETQYF
TRBV9	-	TRBJ2-1	CASSVGGSGSYEQFF
TRBV19	medium-sized	TRBJ2-7	CASSMTGSGIYEQYF
TRBV7-2	-	TRBJ2-7	CASSLVQGSYEQYF
TRBV4-1	-	TRBJ1-3	CASSQDSRQLGGPGNTIYF
TRBV14	-	TRBJ2-7	CASSQGSGLTYEQYF
TRBV29-1	-	TRBJ2-2	CSVVREGLTGELFF